This TCR beta chain was identified during a study of T cell repertoires in cytomegalovirus infection. V shed 6 bases, J shed 3 bases, and the junction held 7 bases outside the gene matches. This CDR3 spans 15 amino acids. Germline CDR1 and CDR2: MNHNS and SASEGT. TCRdb re-derived calls from the reads in MiXCR, one entry per CDR3 protein. The repertoire includes over 120,000 distinct CDR3 sequences, 32% of them detected once, and roughly 50% sits in the top ten. This clonotype has just a few counts. Its cognate antigen is unknown. The chain is built from TRBV6-1 and TRBJ2-5, with 10 bases identical to TRBD2. Specimen: CD8+ T cells from cultured PBMCs, collected from culture after CMV antigen stimulation. The sequence derives from a human donor in good health (CMV status not recorded). Some clones in this sample may be carry-over from other donors' samples. The CDR3 region is CASSRELAGEETQYF. In DNA form, the CDR3 reads TGTGCCAGCAGCCGAGAGCTAGCGGGGGAAGAGACCCAGTACTTC.